This T cell receptor (beta chain) stems from a study of blood T cell repertoires in COVID-19. The overall study: Donors in the United States, Italy and Spain gave samples during acute or convalescent COVID-19. T cells, B-cell-depleted T cells, or PBMCs provided the cDNA or gDNA that served as material.

CDR1 and CDR2 from the germline V gene are SGDLS and YYNGEE. This CDR3 contains 16 residues. Trimming cost V 0 bases and J 2 bases, with 14 bases left between them. Authors' data handling: Amplified reference gene primers provided the basis for estimating nucleated cell counts. Profiling relied on immunoSEQ multiplex PCR, and the TCRdb table lists in-frame clones only, not all of them. That table is the source of V, J and clone size, and D and trimming were worked out from the DNA. The sample shows roughly 150,000 clones, more than 65% of them seen only once. The sequencing sample was made of peripheral blood. The sequence was obtained from an elderly woman with active or convalescent COVID-19. This rearrangement joins TRBV9 to TRBJ2-5, with D possibly matching TRBD1 (6 bases). CDR3 loop: CASSVGSLDRQETQYF. The CDR3 DNA follows: TGTGCCAGCAGCGTAGGGTCTTTGGACAGACAAGAGACCCAGTACTTC.